Below are 9 T cell receptor beta chains sequenced from a single sample in a study of glioma-infiltrating T cells after dendritic cell vaccination. Generated by immunoSEQ multiplex PCR, the TCRdb table keeps only in-frame clones and is missing some. The table has over 55,000 clones, around 81% seen once; the top ten hold 7.9%. The sequenced sample was blood, obtained before dendritic cell vaccination. Receptors originate from a human donor with glioblastoma.

This chain links TRBV5-6 with TRBJ2-2; TRBD2 agrees at 7 bases. After removal of 0 bases from V and 3 bases from J, the junction contained 5 bases not matched to a gene. This CDR3 is 16 amino acids long. The V gene's germline CDR1 is SGHDT and CDR2 YYEEEE. CDR3 sequence reads: CASSLGAGGYTGELFF. The CDR3 bases are TGTGCCAGCAGCTTGGGAGCCGGGGGGTACACCGGGGAGCTGTTTTTT.

This chain joins TRBV19 and TRBJ1-1; the D is unclear. Germline lookup yields CDR1 LNHDA and CDR2 SQIVND (reference sequence). V was trimmed by 7 bases and J by 2 bases, leaving 14 bases between them. This CDR3 comprises 14 residues. The CDR3 bases are TGTGCCAGTACAGGAAGATCGGTTAACACTGAAGCTTTCTTT. This gives the protein CASTGRSVNTEAFF.

The V gene is TRBV5-1, the J gene TRBJ2-3, with 13 bases that match TRBD2. CDR1 and CDR2 (germline): SGHRS, YFSETQ. The CDR3 length is 19 residues. J lost 0 bases, V lost 4 bases, and 11 bases had no gene match. The CDR3 region is CASSITSGGGRISTDTQYF. CDR3 DNA: TGCGCCAGCAGCATAACTAGCGGGGGGGGCCGTATTAGCACAGATACGCAGTATTTT.

This clone was found once. V and J are TRBV11-2 and TRBJ2-2, with D tentatively TRBD1 (5 bases). Germline assignment: CDR1 SGHAT and CDR2 FQNNGV. Trimming removed 3 bases at V and 7 bases at J, with 9 bases between. The length of the CDR3 is 13 residues. In nucleotides, the CDR3 is TGTGCCAGCAGCTTCAGGGTTGACGGGGAGCTGTTTTTT. Its translation: CASSFRVDGELFF.

Regarding this clone: Additional DNA sequences in this sample encode the identical CDR3. The rearrangement links TRBV28 to TRBJ1-5, with D unclear. The CDR3 covers 12 residues. Trimming shortened V by 4 bases and J by 3 bases, and 4 bases separated the two germline ends. Germline V gene sequence: CDR1 MDHEN, CDR2 SYDVKM. CDR3 DNA sequence: TGTGCCAGCAGTTCCAACAATCAGCCCCAGCATTTT. Protein: CASSSNNQPQHF.

The chain carries TRBV7-2 and TRBJ1-1; no definite D call. The CDR3 is 15 residues long. The germline V and J ends were trimmed by 5 bases and 3 bases, with 16 bases remaining between them. Germline V gene lookup returns CDR1 SGHTA and CDR2 FQGNSA. The CDR3 protein is CASSREQGMDTEAFF. CDR3 bases: TGTGCCAGCAGCCGGGAACAAGGGATGGACACTGAAGCTTTCTTT.

This chain links TRBV5-1 with TRBJ1-1; 8 bases are shared with TRBD1. CDR1 and CDR2 from the germline V gene are SGHRS and YFSETQ. The CDR3 loop spans 16 amino acids. With V trimmed by 0 bases and J by 3 bases, 7 bases remained unmatched. CDR3 protein: CASSLGQGAGYTEAFF. The CDR3 region has the DNA TGCGCCAGCAGCTTGGGGCAGGGGGCAGGGTACACTGAAGCTTTCTTT.

The chain uses TRBV14 and TRBJ1-2, with D maybe TRBD1 (5 bases). The CDR3 runs 14 residues. The V and J ends lost 4 bases and 4 bases respectively, with 13 bases between them. Germline V gene data show CDR1 as SGHDN and CDR2 as FVKESK. CDR3 bases: TGTGCCAGCAGCCCCTGGGGCGGGAGCTATGGCTACACCTTC. Its translation: CASSPWGGSYGYTF.

V usage is TRBV11-2 and J usage is TRBJ1-2; D gene uncertain. Per germline, CDR1 SGHAT and CDR2 FQNNGV. The V end was cut by 1 base, the J end by 4 bases, with 10 bases between. The CDR3 extends over 14 amino acids. The CDR3 reads CASSLASVVYGYTF. The CDR3 DNA is TGTGCCAGCAGCTTAGCATCTGTAGTCTATGGCTACACCTTC.